The clone carrying this TCR beta chain appeared a few times. Antigen unknown. Unexposed donor CD4+ T cells date from 2011-2018, before the COVID-19 pandemic. CD4+ T cells were isolated from the cells after around 10 days of culture. The sample belongs to a study of CD4 T cells in relation to SARS-CoV-2 and coronaviruses. Study-level information: After approximately 10 days of antigen culture, PBMC TCR beta CDR3s were sequenced.

The CDR3 is 17 residues long. Germline CDR1 is LGHNT and CDR2 is FRNRAP. V lost 6 bases and J lost 0, with 18 bases in between. The data were produced by immunoSEQ multiplex PCR, yet TCRdb's version contains in-frame clones alone and is incomplete. Of tens of thousands of clones in the sample, about two thirds were seen once. The source material was CD4+ T cells from PBMCs, cultured in vitro. This receptor was obtained from a human donor in good health. The V and J genes are TRBV12-5 and TRBJ2-4; no definite D call. The CDR3 loop is CASGLLGSPIAKNIQYF. Written as DNA, the CDR3 is TGTGCTAGTGGCCTCCTGGGCAGCCCAATAGCCAAAAACATTCAGTACTTC.